This TCR beta chain is from a study of T cells expressing NK-cell markers. Study-wide background: Source material for TCR beta repertoires consisted of sorted CD3+CD56+NKG2C+, CD3+CD56+NKG2C- and CD3+CD56-NKG2C+ T cells.

As regards this clonotype: What it recognizes is unknown.

The CDR3 has 15 amino acids. CDR1 and CDR2 from the germline V gene are DFQATT and SNEGSKA (reference sequence). Study observations and caveats: Leadership of the CD3+CD56-NKG2C+ fraction also belonged to these clonotypes in a handful of donors. Each of about 6 donors carried dominant NKG2C+ clonotypes accounting for about 1.0-7.0% of CD8+ T cells.

Generation of TCR beta cDNA was performed by 5'RACE template switching incorporating UMIs. TCRdb reprocessed the 5' RACE reads and reports one entry per CDR3 protein, with no DNA. This listing includes about 120,000 distinct CDR3 sequences. The sequencing input was blood T cells: a sorted CD56 or NKG2C T cell subset, CD4+ or CD8+ T cells, or bulk PBMC T cells (not recorded which). The source of this sequence is a woman between 18 and 70 years old in good health. The chain links TRBV20-1 to TRBJ2-5; the D call from TCRdb, TRBD1, cannot be confirmed without DNA. The CDR3 sequence is CSARDGGSGRETQYF.